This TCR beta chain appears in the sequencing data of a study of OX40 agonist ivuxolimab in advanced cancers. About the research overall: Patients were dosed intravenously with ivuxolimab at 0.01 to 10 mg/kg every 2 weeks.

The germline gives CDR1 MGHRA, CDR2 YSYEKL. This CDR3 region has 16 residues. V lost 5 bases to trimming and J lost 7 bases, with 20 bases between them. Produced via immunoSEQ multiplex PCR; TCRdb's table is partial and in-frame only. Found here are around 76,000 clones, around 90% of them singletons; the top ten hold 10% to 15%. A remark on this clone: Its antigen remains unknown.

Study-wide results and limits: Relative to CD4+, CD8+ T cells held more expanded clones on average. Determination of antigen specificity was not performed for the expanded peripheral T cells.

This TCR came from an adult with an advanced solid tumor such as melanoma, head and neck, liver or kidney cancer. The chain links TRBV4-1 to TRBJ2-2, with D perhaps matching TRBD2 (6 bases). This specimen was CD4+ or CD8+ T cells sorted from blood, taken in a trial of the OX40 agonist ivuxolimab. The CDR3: CASSYLRDGRIGELFF. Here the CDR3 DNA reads TGCGCCAGCAGCTATCTCAGGGACGGGAGAATCGGGGAGCTGTTTTTT.